This TCR beta chain originates from a study of long-term antiretroviral therapy in people with HIV. Trimming shortened V by 7 bases and J by 4 bases, and 15 bases separated the two germline ends. CDR1 and CDR2 from the germline V gene are SGHTA and FQGTGA. This CDR3 has 14 residues. An immunoSEQ assay, version v3.0, was performed at survey level. Only in-frame clones appear in the TCRdb table, and some are missing; sequencing was by immunoSEQ multiplex PCR. The sample carries approximately 28,000 clones, roughly 80% recorded once. The specimen was unsorted PBMCs, collected 0.8 years before starting antiretroviral therapy. The chain combines TRBV7-3 with TRBJ2-3, with D hard to call. The TCR sequence derives from a man in his late teens or twenties with HIV. The CDR3 nucleotides read TGTGCCAGCAACAGTGGTCTGGCCGCAGATACGCAGTATTTT. Translated: CASNSGLAADTQYF.